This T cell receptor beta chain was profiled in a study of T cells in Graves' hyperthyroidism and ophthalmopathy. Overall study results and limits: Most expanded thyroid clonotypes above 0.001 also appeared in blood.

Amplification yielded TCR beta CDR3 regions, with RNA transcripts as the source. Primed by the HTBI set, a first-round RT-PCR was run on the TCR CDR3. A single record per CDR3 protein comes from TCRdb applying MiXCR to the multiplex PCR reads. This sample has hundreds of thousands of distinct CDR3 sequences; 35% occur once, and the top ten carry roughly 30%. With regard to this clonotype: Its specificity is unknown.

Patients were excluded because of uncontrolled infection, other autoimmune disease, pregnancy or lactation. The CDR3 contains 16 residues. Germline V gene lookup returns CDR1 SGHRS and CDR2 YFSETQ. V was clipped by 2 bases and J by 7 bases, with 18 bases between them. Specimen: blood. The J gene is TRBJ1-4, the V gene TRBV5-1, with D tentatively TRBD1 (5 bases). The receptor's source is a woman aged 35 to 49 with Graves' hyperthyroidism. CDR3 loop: CASSLARGGESEKLFF. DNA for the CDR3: TGCGCCAGCAGCTTAGCCCGCGGGGGGGAGAGTGAAAAACTGTTTTTT.